The rows below give T cell receptor beta chains drawn from one sample of a study of a mutant IDH1 vaccine in newly diagnosed glioma. Data came from immunoSEQ multiplex PCR; TCRdb stores just in-frame clones and leaves some out. The table includes roughly 50,000 clones, around four fifths detected once. These TCRs are of unknown antigen specificity. The starting material was PBMCs, obtained from a glioma patient whose treatment included an IDH1 peptide vaccine. The receptors were sampled from a man aged 35-49 years with glioma. CDR3s include the opening cysteine and the closing phenylalanine or tryptophan. Fields, in order: V gene, clone size, J gene, D gene, CDR3 protein, CDR3 DNA. A D gene is named only where the DNA matches it firmly. Clone size is given for some rows only: seen once, a few or many times, or a class if the clone is expanded.

V gene: TRBV4-1; clone size: -; J gene: TRBJ1-2; D gene: -; CDR3 protein: CASSQDHQPTNYGYTF; CDR3 DNA: TGCGCCAGCAGCCAAGATCACCAGCCGACCAACTATGGCTACACCTTC
V gene: TRBV14; clone size: -; J gene: TRBJ1-1; D gene: -; CDR3 protein: CASSAPGNTEAFF; CDR3 DNA: TGTGCCAGCAGCGCACCTGGGAACACTGAAGCTTTCTTT
V gene: TRBV5-1; clone size: -; J gene: TRBJ2-7; D gene: -; CDR3 protein: CASSPGAGMSYEQYF; CDR3 DNA: TGCGCCAGCAGCCCGGGAGCAGGGATGTCCTACGAGCAGTACTTC
V gene: TRBV6-1; clone size: -; J gene: TRBJ2-7; D gene: -; CDR3 protein: CASSELEVGEQYF; CDR3 DNA: TGTGCCAGCAGCGAGCTGGAGGTGGGCGAGCAGTACTTC
V gene: TRBV12-5; clone size: -; J gene: TRBJ2-5; D gene: TRBD2; CDR3 protein: CASGQLAGGQETQYF; CDR3 DNA: TGTGCTAGTGGTCAACTAGCGGGGGGACAAGAGACCCAGTACTTC
V gene: TRBV9; clone size: few; J gene: TRBJ1-1; D gene: -; CDR3 protein: CASSREDLNTEAFF; CDR3 DNA: TGTGCCAGCAGCCGGGAGGACCTTAACACTGAAGCTTTCTTT
V gene: TRBV4-1; clone size: -; J gene: TRBJ1-5; D gene: -; CDR3 protein: CASSQDWQGAQPQHF; CDR3 DNA: TGCGCCAGCAGCCAAGATTGGCAGGGCGCTCAGCCCCAGCATTTT
V gene: TRBV29-1; clone size: -; J gene: TRBJ1-2; D gene: -; CDR3 protein: CSVEDQGEEVYGYTF; CDR3 DNA: TGCAGCGTTGAAGATCAAGGGGAGGAAGTCTATGGCTACACCTTC
V gene: TRBV9; clone size: -; J gene: TRBJ2-3; D gene: -; CDR3 protein: CASSVGASGVTDTQYF; CDR3 DNA: TGTGCCAGCAGCGTAGGGGCCTCTGGGGTCACAGATACGCAGTATTTT
V gene: TRBV5-1; clone size: -; J gene: TRBJ2-2; D gene: -; CDR3 protein: CASSLDRTNTGELFF; CDR3 DNA: TGCGCCAGCAGCTTGGACAGGACGAACACCGGGGAGCTGTTTTTT
V gene: TRBV7-8; clone size: -; J gene: TRBJ2-7; D gene: -; CDR3 protein: CASSLGGTTYEQYF; CDR3 DNA: TGTGCCAGCAGCTTAGGAGGGACGACCTACGAGCAGTACTTC
V gene: TRBV10-3; clone size: -; J gene: TRBJ1-1; D gene: -; CDR3 protein: CAISDGRESTEAFF; CDR3 DNA: TGTGCCATCAGCGATGGACGGGAGAGCACTGAAGCTTTCTTT
V gene: TRBV30; clone size: -; J gene: TRBJ2-3; D gene: -; CDR3 protein: CAWSVMGTSPTQYF; CDR3 DNA: TGTGCCTGGAGTGTAATGGGGACCAGCCCCACGCAGTATTTT
V gene: TRBV5-1; clone size: -; J gene: TRBJ2-7; D gene: TRBD1; CDR3 protein: CASSFADRGIHEQYF; CDR3 DNA: TGCGCCAGCAGCTTCGCGGACAGGGGTATCCACGAGCAGTACTTC
V gene: TRBV5-1; clone size: -; J gene: TRBJ2-7; D gene: -; CDR3 protein: CASSPDLSGYEQYF; CDR3 DNA: TGCGCCAGCAGCCCGGACCTGTCAGGCTACGAGCAGTACTTC
V gene: TRBV13; clone size: -; J gene: TRBJ2-7; D gene: -; CDR3 protein: CASSLEGRSYEQYF; CDR3 DNA: TGTGCCAGCAGCTTAGAAGGGAGGAGCTACGAGCAGTACTTC
V gene: TRBV5-4; clone size: -; J gene: TRBJ2-7; D gene: TRBD2; CDR3 protein: CASSLGTSSYEQYF; CDR3 DNA: TGTGCCAGCAGCTTGGGGACTAGTTCCTACGAGCAGTACTTC
V gene: TRBV10-1; clone size: -; J gene: TRBJ2-1; D gene: TRBD2; CDR3 protein: CASSRAGLDEQFF; CDR3 DNA: TGCGCCAGCAGTCGAGCGGGGCTAGATGAGCAGTTCTTC
V gene: TRBV13; clone size: -; J gene: TRBJ2-3; D gene: -; CDR3 protein: CASSLGLAGPTSTDTQYF; CDR3 DNA: TGTGCCAGCAGCTTAGGACTAGCCGGACCGACTAGCACAGATACGCAGTATTTT
V gene: TRBV6-6; clone size: -; J gene: TRBJ1-5; D gene: -; CDR3 protein: CASSYAYGNQPQHF; CDR3 DNA: TGTGCCAGCAGTTACGCCTATGGCAATCAGCCCCAGCATTTT
V gene: TRBV5-1; clone size: -; J gene: TRBJ2-7; D gene: TRBD2; CDR3 protein: CASSLLTSGGSSSYEQYF; CDR3 DNA: TGCGCCAGCAGCTTGTTAACTAGCGGGGGTTCAAGCTCCTACGAGCAGTACTTC
V gene: TRBV6-5; clone size: -; J gene: TRBJ2-1; D gene: TRBD2; CDR3 protein: CASSYRAGIYNEQFF; CDR3 DNA: TGTGCCAGCAGTTACCGAGCGGGGATATACAATGAGCAGTTCTTC
V gene: TRBV5-1; clone size: -; J gene: TRBJ1-4; D gene: -; CDR3 protein: CASSLSTNEKLFF; CDR3 DNA: TGCGCCAGCAGCTTGTCCACTAATGAAAAACTGTTTTTT
V gene: TRBV19; clone size: -; J gene: TRBJ1-1; D gene: TRBD1; CDR3 protein: CASSLTGVISTEAFF; CDR3 DNA: TGTGCCAGTAGTCTAACAGGGGTGATAAGTACTGAAGCTTTCTTT
V gene: TRBV6-5; clone size: -; J gene: TRBJ1-5; D gene: -; CDR3 protein: CASREDDSNQPQHF; CDR3 DNA: TGTGCCAGCAGGGAGGACGATAGCAATCAGCCCCAGCATTTT
V gene: TRBV30; clone size: -; J gene: TRBJ2-1; D gene: -; CDR3 protein: CAGGLSGVADEQFF; CDR3 DNA: TGTGCCGGGGGACTTTCGGGGGTGGCCGATGAGCAGTTCTTC
V gene: TRBV6-5; clone size: -; J gene: TRBJ1-2; D gene: -; CDR3 protein: CASSYYQVGPKKGYTF; CDR3 DNA: TGTGCCAGCAGTTATTATCAAGTGGGACCTAAGAAGGGCTACACCTTC
V gene: TRBV5-1; clone size: -; J gene: TRBJ1-4; D gene: -; CDR3 protein: CASSLALGGGEKLFF; CDR3 DNA: TGCGCCAGCAGCTTGGCACTAGGGGGGGGAGAAAAACTGTTTTTT
V gene: TRBV18; clone size: -; J gene: TRBJ1-3; D gene: -; CDR3 protein: CASSPRRQPGNTIYF; CDR3 DNA: TGTGCCAGCTCACCCCGCAGACAACCTGGAAACACCATATATTTT
V gene: TRBV18; clone size: -; J gene: TRBJ1-2; D gene: -; CDR3 protein: CASSPADEIYGYTF; CDR3 DNA: TGTGCCAGCTCACCGGCGGACGAAATCTATGGCTACACCTTC
V gene: TRBV15; clone size: -; J gene: TRBJ2-7; D gene: TRBD1; CDR3 protein: CATSRYPRTGPDYEQYF; CDR3 DNA: TGTGCCACCAGCAGATATCCTAGGACAGGGCCGGACTACGAGCAGTACTTC
V gene: TRBV5-4; clone size: -; J gene: TRBJ2-5; D gene: TRBD2; CDR3 protein: CASSPGGALGETQYF; CDR3 DNA: TGTGCCAGCAGCCCCGGGGGGGCCCTGGGTGAGACCCAGTACTTC
V gene: TRBV7-9; clone size: once; J gene: TRBJ2-5; D gene: -; CDR3 protein: CASSLGEGSLLAQYF; CDR3 DNA: TGTGCCAGCAGCTTAGGAGAGGGGTCCCTTTTGGCCCAGTACTTC
V gene: TRBV11-2; clone size: once; J gene: TRBJ2-7; D gene: TRBD1; CDR3 protein: CASSLRDRPYEQYF; CDR3 DNA: TGTGCCAGCAGCCTCCGGGACAGGCCTTACGAGCAGTACTTC
V gene: TRBV6-6; clone size: -; J gene: TRBJ2-2; D gene: -; CDR3 protein: CASSTQANTGELFF; CDR3 DNA: TGTGCCAGCAGTACCCAGGCTAACACCGGGGAGCTGTTTTTT
V gene: TRBV4-2; clone size: -; J gene: TRBJ1-3; D gene: -; CDR3 protein: CASSQEAADSGNTIYF; CDR3 DNA: TGTGCCAGCAGCCAAGAGGCTGCAGACTCTGGAAACACCATATATTTT
V gene: TRBV6-5; clone size: -; J gene: TRBJ1-1; D gene: -; CDR3 protein: CASSYQGWNTEAFF; CDR3 DNA: TGTGCCAGCAGTTACCAGGGATGGAACACTGAAGCTTTCTTT
V gene: TRBV7-9; clone size: -; J gene: TRBJ2-5; D gene: TRBD1; CDR3 protein: CASSLQKGTVQETQYF; CDR3 DNA: TGTGCCAGCAGCCTACAAAAAGGGACAGTCCAAGAGACCCAGTACTTC